This TCR beta chain was retrieved from a study of Tregs in tolerant kidney transplant recipients. Note on this clone: The observed sequence ends 3 residues before the CDR3 terminus, with the missing tail filled in from the germline J gene.

The CDR3 is 19 residues long. Between the trimmed V and J ends, which lost 7 bases and 4 bases, there was a span of 29 bases. Recipients received nonmyeloablative bone marrow transplants from related graft donors, with transient mixed chimerism. Using immunoSEQ multiplex PCR, the repertoire was profiled, and TCRdb retains in-frame clones only, with some absent. The sample holds roughly 25,000 clones. V gene TRBV23-1 combines with J gene TRBJ1-5; possibly TRBD1 for D (5 bases). TRBV23-1 is given ORF status, its function remaining uncertain. Specimen: CD4+ T cells from blood (PBMCs), collected 6 months after the transplant. This clonotype originated in a human patient who received a combined kidney and bone marrow transplant. Part of the T cells may come from the graft donor. The CDR3 protein is CASTPTSKGEGRGNQPQHF. The sequenced part of the CDR3 DNA is TGCGCCAGCACCCCAACCTCGAAAGGGGAAGGAAGGGGAAATCAGCCC.